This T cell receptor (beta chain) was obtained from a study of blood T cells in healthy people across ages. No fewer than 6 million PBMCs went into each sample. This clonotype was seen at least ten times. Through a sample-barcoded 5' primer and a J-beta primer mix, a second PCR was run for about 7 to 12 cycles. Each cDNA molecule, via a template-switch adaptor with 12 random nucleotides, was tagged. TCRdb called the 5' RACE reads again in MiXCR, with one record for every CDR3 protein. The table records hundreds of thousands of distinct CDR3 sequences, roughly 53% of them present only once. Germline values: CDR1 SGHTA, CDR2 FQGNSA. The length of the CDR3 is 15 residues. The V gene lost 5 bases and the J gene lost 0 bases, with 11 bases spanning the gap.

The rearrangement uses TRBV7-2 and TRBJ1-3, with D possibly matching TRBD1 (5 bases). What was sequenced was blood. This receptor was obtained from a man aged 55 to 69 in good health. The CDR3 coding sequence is TGTGCCAGCAGCCCGGGACTTCCCTCTGGAAACACCATATATTTT. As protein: CASSPGLPSGNTIYF.